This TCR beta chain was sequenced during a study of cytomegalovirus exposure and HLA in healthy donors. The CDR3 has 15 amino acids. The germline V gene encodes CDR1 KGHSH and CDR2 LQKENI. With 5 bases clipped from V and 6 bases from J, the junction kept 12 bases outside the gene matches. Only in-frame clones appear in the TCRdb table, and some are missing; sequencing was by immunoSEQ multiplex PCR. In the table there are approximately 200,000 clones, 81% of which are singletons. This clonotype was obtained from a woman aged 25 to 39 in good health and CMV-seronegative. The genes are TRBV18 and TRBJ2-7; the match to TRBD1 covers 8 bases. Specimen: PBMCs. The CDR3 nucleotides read TGTGCCAGCTCATCCAGACAGGGGCGGATGGGCGAGCAGTACTTC. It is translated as CASSSRQGRMGEQYF.